This entry features one T cell receptor (beta chain) sequence. This clone was counted many times. The target of this receptor is not known. The record has no base qualities; no much larger clone is one base away. CDR1 and CDR2 are read off the germline V gene as SGDLS and YYNGEE. Measured from the cysteine to the phenylalanine, the CDR3 is 14 residues long. Only CDR3 DNA remains: 42 bases, in frame from the first base. Relative to germline, V is 6 bases shorter and J is 6 bases shorter, with 16 bases between their ends. Before undergoing thyroid surgery, none of the patients had been given any kind of treatment. Using T-cell receptor beta sequencing, the study looked back at clinical samples from patients collected from about 2011 to 2018. This specimen belongs to a study of metastatic and nonmetastatic thyroid tumors (dated by TCRdb to about 2020). At the level of the whole study: Repertoires were compared across peripheral blood and tumor or nodule tissue samples from malignant and benign thyroid patients. On the study overall, not on this receptor specifically: TCR beta diversity was reported as significantly higher in malignant tumors than in benign nodules, in both blood and tumor samples.

The library was made by PCR. For sequencing, an Illumina HiSeq 4000 was employed. The TCR beta-chain CDR3 region of each patient was profiled by high-throughput sequencing. The original methods were these. A classifier to discriminate distant-metastatic papillary thyroid cancer patients was built from CDR3 differences across clinicopathological groups. The Shannon index was used to assess repertoire diversity, and the Morisita-Horn index was used to assess tumor-blood repertoire similarity. TCRdb handled the public reads itself, with Q25 trimming in fastp and clone calling in MiXCR, and kept productive beta chains. TCRdb's processing, not the study's, gives the V and J calls here. This sample holds approximately 50,000 clones; more than 20% were observed only once. The ten largest clones take up roughly 3.7% of the sample.

Sequenced input: blood. Recombination connected TRBV9 to TRBJ2-1; no D gene can be assigned with confidence. This TCR was recovered from a female donor with papillary thyroid cancer or a benign thyroid nodule (not recorded which). Some clones in this sample may be carry-over from other donors' samples. This receptor carries the CDR3 CASTRGTLSNEQFF. DNA sequence: TGTGCCAGCACCAGAGGTACCTTAAGCAATGAGCAGTTCTTC.